A single sample is the source of the 18 T cell receptor beta chains below, sequenced in a study of T cells in localized non-small cell lung cancer. Profiling relied on immunoSEQ multiplex PCR, and the TCRdb table lists in-frame clones only, not all of them. Among about 20,000 clones listed, around 86% were seen once. Sample: PBMCs, taken before any cancer treatment. Receptors were obtained from a man aged 40 to 75 with stage II squamous cell lung carcinoma.

This clone came up once. The CDR3 reads CASSFLGQGSPDTQYF. CDR3 coding DNA: TGTGCCAGCAGTTTCCTCGGACAGGGGAGCCCAGATACGCAGTATTTT. The chain couples TRBV27 to TRBJ2-3, with 9 bases fitting TRBD1. The J segment lost 4 bases and the V segment lost 3 bases, leaving 8 bases of the junction unmatched. Germline V gene lookup returns CDR1 MNHEY and CDR2 SMNVEV (reference sequence). CDR3 length: 16 residues.

The DNA for the CDR3 is TGTGCCAGTAGCCGGGGGGTAGACCTCCACTTT. This encodes CASSRGVDLHF. The chain carries TRBV19 and TRBJ1-6; maybe TRBD1 (5 bases). The CDR3 is made up of 11 amino acids. Germline CDR1 and CDR2: LNHDA and SQIVND (reference sequence). V gave up 6 bases and J gave up 15 bases, with 12 bases separating them.

The chain combines TRBV30 with TRBJ1-1, with D tentatively TRBD1 (5 bases). Trimming pared 0 bases from V and 2 bases from J, leaving 13 bases between. The CDR3 covers 15 residues. The V gene's germline CDR1 is GTSNPN and CDR2 SVGIG (reference sequence). CDR3 nucleotides: TGTGCCTGGAGTGTAACGGCAGGGCCAAACACTGAAGCTTTCTTT. As protein: CAWSVTAGPNTEAFF.

The sample holds a few counts of this clone. V usage is TRBV9 and J usage is TRBJ2-1, with TRBD2 identical over 8 bases. Germline assignment: CDR1 SGDLS and CDR2 YYNGEE. The CDR3 is made up of 16 amino acids. The junction had 6 bases not matched to a gene; V was cut back by 0 bases and J by 4 bases. This chain's CDR3 is CASSVDARGAYNEQFF. Here the CDR3 DNA reads TGTGCCAGCAGCGTAGACGCGCGGGGGGCATACAATGAGCAGTTCTTC.

The gene calls are TRBV19 and TRBJ2-7; 7 positions match TRBD1. The CDR3 is made up of 15 amino acids. V shed 4 bases, J shed 2 bases, and the junction held 8 bases outside the gene matches. The germline V gene has CDR1 LNHDA and CDR2 SQIVND (reference sequence). CDR3 in DNA: TGTGCCAGTAGTAAACGACAGGGCGACACCTACGAGCAGTACTTC. It codes for CASSKRQGDTYEQYF.

The chain couples TRBV18 to TRBJ1-1; D is ambiguous. The CDR3 sequence is 14 residues long. V lost 1 base, J lost 1 base, and 7 bases lay in between. From germline, CDR1 is KGHSH and CDR2 LQKENI. The CDR3 region is CASSPLPGNTEAFF. The CDR3 DNA is TGTGCCAGCTCACCACTGCCGGGGAACACTGAAGCTTTCTTT.

The chain combines TRBV5-4 with TRBJ2-6; possibly TRBD2 for D (6 bases). Trimming pared 4 bases from V and 0 bases from J, leaving 14 bases between. The length of the CDR3 is 17 residues. Germline values: CDR1 SGHNT, CDR2 YYREEE (reference sequence). CDR3 sequence: CASSTPGLFSGANVLTF. The CDR3 nucleotides read TGTGCCAGCAGCACTCCGGGACTCTTCTCTGGGGCCAACGTCCTGACTTTC.

This clone has a single count. The chain has TRBV6-5 and TRBJ1-4; D is perhaps TRBD1 (6 bases). Trimming removed 2 bases from V and 14 bases from J, with 9 bases in between. Germline assignment: CDR1 MNHEY and CDR2 SVGAGI. The CDR3 contains 11 residues. The CDR3 is CASSYRGILFF. CDR3 bases: TGTGCCAGCAGTTACAGGGGGATTCTGTTTTTT.

The chain has TRBV14 and TRBJ1-2; no firm D call. This CDR3 region has 15 residues. V lost 5 bases, J lost 1 base, and 14 bases lay in between. The germline gives CDR1 SGHDN, CDR2 FVKESK. CDR3 in DNA: TGTGCCAGCAGCTACGTTACGCCCGTTAACTATGGCTACACCTTC. It encodes CASSYVTPVNYGYTF.

The J gene is TRBJ1-2, the V gene TRBV18, with 8 positions matching TRBD1. The ends lost 1 base at V and 1 base at J; junction bases unmatched: 5. The germline V gene has CDR1 KGHSH and CDR2 LQKENI. The CDR3 loop spans 16 amino acids. DNA for the CDR3: TGTGCCAGCTCACCACGACAGACAGGGGTTAACTATGGCTACACCTTC. The encoded protein is CASSPRQTGVNYGYTF.

This clone appeared once. V usage is TRBV30 and J usage is TRBJ1-4; 7 bases map to TRBD1. V shed 4 bases, J shed 7 bases, and the junction held 6 bases outside the gene matches. This CDR3 has 13 amino acids. Germline CDR1 and CDR2: GTSNPN and SVGIG (reference sequence). In DNA, the CDR3 is TGTGCCTGGAATGACAGGGTCGCTGAAAAACTGTTTTTT. It yields the protein CAWNDRVAEKLFF.

The rearrangement links TRBV5-1 to TRBJ2-2; 9 positions agree with TRBD1. The CDR3 runs 15 residues. J gave up 2 bases and V 9 bases, and 8 bases lay outside the gene matches. Germline CDR1 is SGHRS and CDR2 is YFSETQ. The CDR3 spells CATCPGQGNTGELFF. CDR3 in DNA: TGCGCCACCTGTCCGGGACAGGGAAACACCGGGGAGCTGTTTTTT.

This chain connects TRBV30 to TRBJ2-7; TRBD2 matches at 10 bases. The germline CDR1 and CDR2 sequences are GTSNPN and SVGIG (reference sequence). The CDR3 is 15 amino acids. J lost 4 bases, V lost 1 base, and 7 bases had no gene match. CDR3 bases: TGTGCCTGGAGTGGGGCTAGCGGGAGTAAGTACGAGCAGTACTTC. Translating gives CAWSGASGSKYEQYF.

The rearrangement links TRBV15 to TRBJ1-3; D may be TRBD1 (6 bases). Germline V gene data show CDR1 as LNHNV and CDR2 as YYDKDF (reference sequence). V dropped 1 base and J dropped 2 bases, with 6 bases sitting between them. This CDR3 spans 14 amino acids. The CDR3 DNA sequence: TGTGCCACCAGCAGAGGGACAGCTGGAAACACCATATATTTT. Protein: CATSRGTAGNTIYF. Combining the CDR3 with reference TRBV15 and TRBJ1-3 gives the whole variable domain DAMVIQNPRYQVTQFGKPVTLSCSQTLNHNVMYWYQQKSSQAPKLLFHYYDKDFNNEADTPDNFQSRRPNTSFCFLDIRSPGLGDTAMYLCATSRGTAGNTIYFGEGSWLTVV.

Comments on this clone: Different DNA sequences within this sample yield the same CDR3. This chain joins TRBV5-4 and TRBJ2-1; D uncertain. Germline CDR1 SGHNT, CDR2 YYREEE (reference sequence). The CDR3 is made up of 17 amino acids. V was shortened by 1 base and J by 5 bases, with 19 bases between the two germline ends. The DNA for the CDR3 is TGTGCCAGCAGCTTGTCTAGGCCGTCGCACACACACAATGAGCAGTTCTTC. This encodes CASSLSRPSHTHNEQFF.

This sequence joins TRBV11-2 and TRBJ1-5; D is unresolved. This CDR3 comprises 13 residues. Germline-derived CDR1 and CDR2 are SGHAT and FQNNGV. V dropped 0 bases and J dropped 5 bases, with 5 bases sitting between them. CDR3 DNA: TGTGCCAGCAGCTTAGAGAGGGATCAGCCCCAGCATTTT. It translates to CASSLERDQPQHF.

The V gene is TRBV19, the J gene TRBJ2-2; 12 bases are shared with TRBD2. Per the germline V gene, CDR1 is LNHDA and CDR2 is SQIVND (reference sequence). This CDR3 has 15 residues. V was clipped by 5 bases and J by 7 bases; unmatched bases: 5. The CDR3 DNA is TGTGCCAGTAGTGGACTAGCGGGAAACGGCGGGGAGCTGTTTTTT. It yields the protein CASSGLAGNGGELFF.

The chain is built from TRBV19 and TRBJ1-4; 7 bases match TRBD1. The CDR3 has 13 amino acids. Germline CDR1 and CDR2: LNHDA and SQIVND (reference sequence). V dropped 9 bases and J dropped 8; count of bases not matched to a gene: 9. The CDR3 DNA reads as TGTGCCAGCCAAGACAGGGTTTGGGAAAAACTGTTTTTT. Translation gives CASQDRVWEKLFF. Together with reference TRBV19 and TRBJ1-4, the CDR3 gives the full variable domain: DGGITQSPKYLFRKEGQNVTLSCEQNLNHDAMYWYRQDPGQGLRLIYYSQIVNDFQKGDIAEGYSVSREKKESFPLTVTSAQKNPTAFYLCASQDRVWEKLFFGSGTQLSVL.